This T cell receptor (beta chain) was sequenced during a study of spatial heterogeneity in lung cancer (dated by TCRdb to the late 2010s). With regard to the full study: Beta-chain transcripts were consistently detected in greater numbers than alpha-chain transcripts, which likely reflects a higher abundance of beta-chain transcripts. In the raw uncorrected reads, each unique combination of TCR and UMI appeared more than ten times on average. TCR repertoire features were related to nonsynonymous mutation counts determined by whole-exome sequencing of tumor tissue. TCR alpha and beta repertoires were quantitatively compared across multiple tumor regions, matched nontumor lung and blood in non-small cell lung cancer. Both alpha and beta chains were TCR-sequenced in samples taken at surgery, namely 220 tumor regions, 61 to 65 matched nontumor lung samples and just over 55 PBMC samples. Broader findings and caveats from the paper: Ubiquitous expanded tumor TCRs were detected in blood more often at tumor resection than at routine follow-up. Additional single-cell paired TCR alpha and beta sequencing was considered necessary to confirm, at a functional level, the hypothesis that regional TCRs recognize regional mutations.

About this clonotype itself: There is no known antigen for this receptor. The record has no base qualities; no much larger clone is one base away.

The library came from 5' RACE. For sequencing, a NextSeq 500 was employed. In the TCR library protocol, a unique molecular identifier was attached to each TCR cDNA molecule so that PCR and sequencing errors could be corrected. Regarding the original processing steps: TCR identification, UMI-based error correction and CDR3 extraction were performed with Decombinator tools. TCRs above a frequency of 2 per 1,000, corresponding to the top 1% of the tumor frequency distribution, were defined as expanded. Each repertoire was subsampled 100 times to 5,000 TCRs, after which Renyi diversity was computed with the R vegan package. CDR3 similarity networks were built from amino acid triplet string-kernel similarity, with CDR3s being connected when pairwise similarity was above 0.82. TCRdb handled the public reads itself, with Q25 trimming in fastp and clone calling in MiXCR, and kept productive beta chains. Identical CDR3 protein sequences are pooled into one entry, listed with their most common genes and DNA. The V and J calls, along with clone size, are taken from TCRdb and not from the paper's own processing. In this sample the table shows tens of thousands of distinct CDR3 sequences, about an eighth of which occur a single time. The leading ten clones occupy 6.5% to 7.5% of the sample.

The CDR3 starts with the cysteine, ends with the phenylalanine, and has 15 residues. The DNA shown is the 45-base CDR3, in frame from base 1. Clipping removes 7 bases from V and 4 bases from J, with 13 as the unmatched junction base count. Sequences SQVTM (CDR1) and ANQGSEA (CDR2) are obtained from the germline V gene. The sample's time point, from its label and the paper: sample taken at primary tumor resection. Without any cell sorting, TCR sequencing was performed on whole RNA extracted either from tumor and nontumor lung tissue or from cryopreserved PBMC samples. Samples were obtained from approximately 77 patients with early-stage, untreated non-small cell lung cancer from the lung TRACERx cohort. Only patients with enough RNA available from two or more tumor regions were chosen for TCR sequencing.

The sequence is built from TRBV29-1 and TRBJ1-2; 9 bases in the middle match TRBD1. The sample in question was PBMCs, obtained at surgery. The source of this sequence is a male donor with early-stage non-small cell lung cancer. The CDR3 sequence is CSARGWTGERYGYTF. DNA sequence: TGCAGCGCCAGAGGGTGGACAGGGGAGCGCTATGGCTACACCTTC.